The T cell receptor beta chain under discussion was sequenced for a study of cytomegalovirus exposure and HLA in healthy donors. Study-wide context: The roughly 130 validation repertoires, a later analysis reported, used the same platform as the approximately 670 repertoires from the first cohort. Study-level points and caveats: Cytomegalovirus status, reportedly, was diagnosed with high specificity and sensitivity by the classifier. The investigators catalogued 150 to 200 TCR beta chains as cytomegalovirus-associated.

The repertoire was sequenced with immunoSEQ multiplex PCR; TCRdb's copy has only in-frame clones and lacks some. The repertoire includes around 150,000 clones, around nine tenths of them detected once, and 7% to 9% sits in the top ten. The V gene's germline CDR1 is LNHNV and CDR2 YYDKDF (reference sequence). The CDR3 sequence is 15 residues long. Trimming cost V 0 bases and J 4 bases; bases outside gene matches: 5. In regard to this clone: The antigen remains unidentified.

This receptor was taken from a woman younger than 35 in good health and CMV-seropositive. This chain joins TRBV15 and TRBJ2-5; 7 positions match TRBD2. Sequencing was done on a sample of PBMCs. The CDR3 region has the DNA TGTGCCACCAGCAGAGATCCGGGGGGAGGAGAGACCCAGTACTTC. Its protein is CATSRDPGGGETQYF.